The next 31 T cell receptor beta chains were all read from a single sample in a study of Graves' ophthalmopathy and Graves' hyperthyroidism. Amplified material comprised TCR beta CDR3 regions derived from RNA transcripts. First-round RT-PCR relied on HTBI primers, and a second-round multiplex PCR came next. TCRdb fed the multiplex PCR reads into MiXCR, producing one record per CDR3 protein. The sample lists about 740,000 distinct CDR3 sequences, roughly 41% seen once, with about 40% in the top ten. The sample comprised peripheral blood. These receptors were obtained from an adult man with Graves' ophthalmopathy.

Only a few counts were recorded for this clonotype. This chain connects TRBV19 to TRBJ1-1; 7 bases line up with TRBD1. V was clipped by 6 bases and J by 5 bases; unmatched bases: 9. The CDR3 extends over 14 amino acids. In germline, CDR1 is LNHDA, CDR2 SQIVND (reference sequence). The CDR3 here is CASRYRGRRTEAFF. CDR3 DNA: TGTGCCAGTAGATACAGGGGCCGACGGACTGAAGCTTTCTTT.

The chain links TRBV20-1 to TRBJ1-5; the match to TRBD1 covers 10 bases. The V gene end was trimmed by 3 bases and the J gene end by 5 bases; junction bases not matched to a gene: 7. This CDR3 has 15 amino acids. Germline V lookup: CDR1 DFQATT, CDR2 SNEGSKA (reference sequence). Written as DNA, the CDR3 is TGCAGTGCTAGTGACCCAGGGACAGGGGATCAGCCCCAGCATTTT. Translated: CSASDPGTGDQPQHF.

As for this clonotype: A much larger clone sits a single nucleotide away, making a read error possible. The J gene is TRBJ2-7, the V gene TRBV7-2; 7 bases are shared with TRBD2. The CDR3 is made up of 14 amino acids. From germline, CDR1 is SGHTA and CDR2 FQGNSA. CDR3 bases: TGTGCCAGCACTGGGGGGGGGTTAGCCTACGAGCGGTACTTC. Translating gives CASTGGGLAYERYF.

This clonotype was seen ten or more times. The chain is built from TRBV10-2 and TRBJ1-2; D ambiguous. Germline lookup yields CDR1 WSHSY and CDR2 SAAADI. Trimming removed 7 bases at V and 2 bases at J, with 11 bases between. The CDR3 has 13 amino acids. The chain's CDR3 is CASTPAGNYGYTF. The CDR3 coding sequence is TGCGCCAGCACCCCGGCGGGGAACTATGGCTACACCTTC.

This clonotype was seen at least ten times. The chain is built from TRBV9 and TRBJ1-6; unclear D gene. Germline V gene lookup returns CDR1 SGDLS and CDR2 YYNGEE. Trimming removed 1 base at V and 9 bases at J, with 20 bases between. This CDR3 contains 17 residues. DNA for the CDR3: TGTGCCAGCAGCGTAATTCCGAGGGAAACCAAGGCTTCACCCCTCCACTTT. This translates into CASSVIPRETKASPLHF.

Details on this clonotype: Sequence at one end of the junction differs from germline and may be a read error. The rearrangement links TRBV11-1 to TRBJ2-2; TRBD2 aligns across 8 bases. The CDR3 is made up of 17 amino acids. The V gene's germline CDR1 is SGHAT and CDR2 FQDESV (reference sequence). The CDR3 region is CAGSLARRGALTGELFF. In DNA form, the CDR3 reads TGTGCCGGCAGCTTAGCGCGGCGGGGGGCGTTGACCGGGGAGCTGTTTTTT.

This clonotype was detected only a few times. The rearrangement uses TRBV2 and TRBJ1-2; D might be TRBD1 (6 bases). CDR3 size: 15 residues. Germline V gene sequence: CDR1 SNHLY, CDR2 FYNNEI. Trimming pared 5 bases from V and 2 bases from J, leaving 15 bases between. The CDR3: CASSFRGSGNYGYTF. As DNA, the CDR3 is TGTGCCAGCAGTTTCAGGGGATCTGGGAACTATGGCTACACCTTC.

This clonotype was seen a few times. CDR3 coding DNA: TGTGCCAGCTTCTCAAGCAAACAAAATCAGCCCCAGCATTTT. It encodes CASFSSKQNQPQHF. This chain links TRBV12-3 or TRBV12-4 with TRBJ1-5; the D is unclear. This CDR3 contains 14 residues. The V and J ends lost 8 bases and 4 bases respectively, with 15 bases between them.

The sample holds many counts of this clonotype. The chain recombines TRBV9 with TRBJ2-7; TRBD1 matches at 8 bases. This CDR3 is 14 amino acids long. Germline-derived CDR1 and CDR2 are SGDLS and YYNGEE. Germline trimming cut 0 bases from V and 7 bases from J; bases unmatched to any gene: 6. CDR3 region: CASSVDGRGREQYF. CDR3 coding DNA: TGTGCCAGCAGCGTAGACGGCAGGGGGCGGGAGCAGTACTTC.

The sample holds many counts of this clonotype. The V and J genes are TRBV7-9 and TRBJ1-6, with a weak D call TRBD1 (5 bases). The germline gives CDR1 SEHNR, CDR2 FQNEAQ (reference sequence). V lost 3 bases and J 7 bases, leaving 13 bases between the germline ends. The CDR3 extends over 15 amino acids. The CDR3 DNA reads as TGTGCCAGCAGCTTGTACGACAGCGGCAATTCACCCCTCCACTTT. Translated: CASSLYDSGNSPLHF.

This clonotype appeared many times. V and J are TRBV29-1 and TRBJ2-7, with TRBD1 identical over 8 bases. CDR3 length: 13 residues. Unmatched junction bases numbered 8, after V lost 6 bases and J lost 4 bases. Germline V CDR1 and CDR2: SQVTM, ANQGSEA. The CDR3 loop is CSVRGQGRYEQYF. In DNA form, the CDR3 reads TGCAGCGTCCGTGGACAGGGAAGGTACGAGCAGTACTTC.

This clonotype was picked up many times. V is TRBV7-2 and J is TRBJ2-5; 7 bases line up with TRBD1. The J segment lost 3 bases and the V segment lost 6 bases, leaving 10 bases of the junction unmatched. Germline V gene lookup returns CDR1 SGHTA and CDR2 FQGNSA. The CDR3 is 15 residues long. The CDR3 loop is CASSRPGQPEETQYF. The CDR3 coding sequence is TGTGCCAGCAGTCGCCCGGGACAGCCAGAAGAGACCCAGTACTTC.

Comment on this clonotype: Its ends do not fully match the called genes, so a read error is possible. This chain links TRBV7-9 with TRBJ1-2; no firm D call. Germline V lookup: CDR1 SEHNR, CDR2 FQNEAQ (reference sequence). The CDR3 has 14 residues. CDR3 nucleotide sequence: TGTGTCAGCAGCTTAGGTGGGCGGGACTATGGCTACACCTTC. Amino acids: CVSSLGGRDYGYTF.

The chain joins TRBV7-9 to TRBJ2-7; D is undetermined. CDR1 is SEHNR, CDR2 FQNEAQ, per germline (reference sequence). Trimming pared 5 bases from V and 3 bases from J, leaving 11 bases between. CDR3 size: 13 residues. CDR3 sequence: CASSLANDYEQYF. CDR3 nucleotide sequence: TGTGCCAGCAGCCTCGCGAACGACTACGAGCAGTACTTC.

This clonotype was counted at least ten times. The chain recombines TRBV9 with TRBJ1-1; 9 positions agree with TRBD1. The CDR3 has 14 residues. From germline, CDR1 is SGDLS and CDR2 YYNGEE. The junction had 9 bases not matched to a gene; V was cut back by 5 bases and J by 7 bases. The CDR3, as DNA: TGTGCCAGCAGTCCAAACAGGGGGCAGGGTGAAGCTTTCTTT. Translation gives CASSPNRGQGEAFF.

The rearrangement links TRBV6-1 to TRBJ2-5, with D perhaps matching TRBD2 (5 bases). This CDR3 contains 13 residues. V dropped 6 bases and J dropped 2 bases, with 10 bases sitting between them. Germline assignment: CDR1 MNHNS and CDR2 SASEGT. This CDR3 reads CASRRLPQETQYF. The CDR3 DNA reads TGTGCCAGCAGGAGACTACCACAAGAGACCCAGTACTTC.

About this clonotype: This may come from a read error, since a much larger clone is one base off. The chain combines TRBV7-2 with TRBJ2-7, with 11 bases aligning to TRBD2. The CDR3 contains 14 residues. Unmatched junction bases numbered 2, after V lost 5 bases and J lost 2 bases. The germline CDR1 and CDR2 sequences are SGHTA and FQGNSA. The CDR3 sequence is CASSISGGAYEQYF. The DNA of the CDR3 is TGTGCCAGCAGCATTAGCGGGGGGGCCTACGAGCAGTACTTC. The full variable domain, its missing parts supplied by reference TRBV7-2 and TRBJ2-7, is GAGVSQSPSNKVTEKGKDVELRCDPISGHTALYWYRQSLGQGLEFLIYFQGNSAPDKSGLPSDRFSAERTGGSVSTLTIQRTQQEDSAVYLCASSISGGAYEQYFGPGTRLTVT.

V gene TRBV2 combines with J gene TRBJ1-6; tentatively, D is TRBD1 (6 bases). The ends were cut back, 5 bases at V and 0 bases at J, with 17 bases in the middle. The V gene's germline CDR1 is SNHLY and CDR2 FYNNEI. The CDR3 totals 18 residues. CDR3 residues: CASSRTEFKSSYNSPLHF. CDR3 nucleotide sequence: TGTGCCAGCAGTAGGACAGAGTTTAAGAGCTCCTATAATTCACCCCTCCACTTT.

This clonotype came up many times. The chain employs TRBV20-1 and TRBJ1-1; possibly TRBD1 for D (5 bases). Germline V lookup: CDR1 DFQATT, CDR2 SNEGSKA (reference sequence). The CDR3 length is 10 residues. Trimming stripped 7 bases from V and 7 bases from J, with 10 bases between. The CDR3 sequence: CSVRRGEAFF. For the CDR3, the DNA is TGCAGTGTTCGTAGGGGTGAAGCTTTCTTT.

J is TRBJ2-5 and V is TRBV30; no definite D call. The CDR3 contains 11 residues. The V and J ends lost 1 base and 5 bases respectively, with 5 bases between them. Germline V gives CDR1 GTSNPN, CDR2 SVGIG (reference sequence). The DNA of the CDR3 is TGTGCCTGGAGTGAGAGGGAGACCCAGTACTTC. Translation gives CAWSERETQYF.

V usage is TRBV5-1 and J usage is TRBJ1-1; TRBD1 agrees at 8 bases. V dropped 0 bases and J dropped 5; count of bases not matched to a gene: 9. Germline V gives CDR1 SGHRS, CDR2 YFSETQ. The CDR3 consists of 16 residues. This chain's CDR3 is CASSLGAGGGQTEAFF. The CDR3 region has the DNA TGCGCCAGCAGCTTGGGGGCAGGGGGCGGTCAGACTGAAGCTTTCTTT.

A note on this clonotype: This clone may be a read error of a much larger clone one base away. V is TRBV11-2 and J is TRBJ2-7; TRBD1 matches at 7 bases. In germline, CDR1 is SGHAT, CDR2 FQNNGV. CDR3 size: 15 residues. CDR3 sequence: CASRLLYRGSYEQYF. CDR3 DNA sequence: TGTGCCAGCCGCTTACTCTACAGGGGTTCCTACGAGCAGTACTTC.

This clonotype has a handful of counts. CDR3 bases: TGCAGTGCTAGAGCGGACAGGGGGCTGGAGACCCAGTACTTC. This codes for CSARADRGLETQYF. V is TRBV20-1 and J is TRBJ2-5; 11 nucleotides match TRBD1. CDR1 is DFQATT and CDR2 is SNEGSKA in the germline V gene (reference sequence). V lost 1 base to trimming and J lost 5 bases; unmatched junction nucleotides: 3. CDR3 length: 14 residues.

The chain has TRBV7-9 and TRBJ2-2, with TRBD2 as a possible D gene (6 bases). V was trimmed by 7 bases and J by 4 bases, leaving 16 bases between them. The CDR3 runs to 15 residues. CDR1 is SEHNR and CDR2 is FQNEAQ in the germline V gene (reference sequence). The CDR3 region is CASTHPGVSTGELFF. The CDR3 DNA sequence: TGTGCCAGCACCCATCCGGGGGTGTCCACCGGGGAGCTGTTTTTT.

This clonotype occurred once. The V and J genes are TRBV7-9 and TRBJ1-6; 8 bases are a match to TRBD1. Trimming removed 1 base from V and 10 bases from J; junction bases left unmatched: 9. This CDR3 region has 16 residues. The V gene's germline CDR1 is SEHNR and CDR2 FQNEAQ (reference sequence). The CDR3 sequence is CASSLGGQGIGSPLHF. CDR3 DNA: TGTGCCAGCAGCTTAGGTGGACAGGGCATTGGCTCACCCCTCCACTTT.

The table lists this clonotype with a count of one. Here the CDR3 omits its conserved ending phenylalanine or tryptophan, so a read error is the likely source. V and J are TRBV19 and TRBJ1-2; D may be TRBD1 (6 bases). There are 14 residues in the CDR3. Per the germline V gene, CDR1 is LNHDA and CDR2 is SQIVND (reference sequence). The V end lost 7 bases, the J end lost 4 bases, and 16 bases lay between the germline ends. Written as DNA, the CDR3 is TGTGCCAGTAACCGAGAGGGGGTTGGCTATGGCTACACCCTC. Translation gives CASNREGVGYGYTL.

In this sample, this clonotype turned up a few times. The V and J genes are TRBV5-5 and TRBJ2-6, with D hard to call. The germline V gene has CDR1 SGHKS and CDR2 YYEKEE (reference sequence). The length of the CDR3 is 15 residues. V was shortened by 4 bases and J by 1 base, with 9 bases between the two germline ends. CDR3 coding DNA: TGTGCCAGCAGCCCCCGTATTTCTGGGGCCAACGTCCTGACTTTC. Protein sequence: CASSPRISGANVLTF.

V usage is TRBV12-3 or TRBV12-4 and J usage is TRBJ1-4; D gene uncertain. Trimming took off 6 bases at V and 8 bases at J, with 13 bases between the two ends. The length of the CDR3 is 13 residues. The CDR3 DNA reads as TGTGCCAGCAGCCCGAAGATATGGGAAAAACTGTTTTTT. Translating gives CASSPKIWEKLFF.

V gene TRBV20-1 combines with J gene TRBJ2-5; D uncertain. CDR1 and CDR2 (germline): DFQATT, SNEGSKA (reference sequence). This CDR3 has 13 residues. V lost 5 bases, J lost 7 bases, and 17 bases lay in between. The CDR3 loop is CSAQTGSKGTQYF. The DNA for the CDR3 is TGCAGTGCTCAGACCGGCAGTAAAGGGACCCAGTACTTC.

The V and J genes are TRBV20-1 and TRBJ2-6; D is undetermined. V lost 5 bases and J 2 bases, leaving 10 bases between the germline ends. CDR3 length: 14 residues. Germline lookup yields CDR1 DFQATT and CDR2 SNEGSKA (reference sequence). The CDR3 DNA is TGCAGTGCTCAATGGTTAGCTGGGGCCAACGTCCTGACTTTC. The encoded protein is CSAQWLAGANVLTF.

This chain connects TRBV20-1 to TRBJ1-5; D is perhaps TRBD1 (6 bases). The CDR3 has 17 amino acids. Trimming took 1 base from V and 0 from J, leaving 16 bases between them. Germline-derived CDR1 and CDR2 are DFQATT and SNEGSKA (reference sequence). The CDR3 reads CSARAQDRAYSNQPQHF. In DNA, the CDR3 is TGCAGTGCTAGAGCCCAGGACAGAGCGTATAGCAATCAGCCCCAGCATTTT.